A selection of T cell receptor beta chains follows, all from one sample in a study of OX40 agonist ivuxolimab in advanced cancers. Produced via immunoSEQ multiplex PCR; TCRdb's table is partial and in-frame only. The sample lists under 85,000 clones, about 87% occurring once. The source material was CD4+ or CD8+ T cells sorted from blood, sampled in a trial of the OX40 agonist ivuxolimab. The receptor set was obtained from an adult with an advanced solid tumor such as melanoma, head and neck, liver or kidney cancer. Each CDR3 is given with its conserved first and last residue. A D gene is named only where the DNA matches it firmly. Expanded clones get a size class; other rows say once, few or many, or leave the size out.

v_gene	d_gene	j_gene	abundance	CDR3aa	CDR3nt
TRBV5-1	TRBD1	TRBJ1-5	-	CASSANPGGRGNQPQHF	TGCGCCAGCAGCGCCAACCCAGGGGGTCGAGGCAATCAGCCCCAGCATTTT
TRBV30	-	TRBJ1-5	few	CAWSPGTLLGQPQHF	TGTGCCTGGAGCCCTGGGACACTCCTCGGGCAGCCCCAGCATTTT
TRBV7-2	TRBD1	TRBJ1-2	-	CASSLARDRVGRGYTF	TGTGCCAGCAGCTTAGCGCGGGACAGGGTAGGGCGCGGCTACACCTTC
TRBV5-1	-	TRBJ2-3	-	CASSLWAGSTDTQYF	TGCGCCAGCAGCTTGTGGGCCGGTAGCACAGATACGCAGTATTTT
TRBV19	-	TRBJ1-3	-	CASKPLVASGNTIYF	TGTGCCAGTAAGCCCCTAGTTGCCTCTGGAAACACCATATATTTT
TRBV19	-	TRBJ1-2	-	CASSMGRQIPYGYTF	TGTGCCAGTAGTATGGGGCGTCAGATACCCTATGGCTACACCTTC
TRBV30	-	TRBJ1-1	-	CAWSVPVNTEAFF	TGTGCCTGGAGTGTACCCGTGAACACTGAAGCTTTCTTT
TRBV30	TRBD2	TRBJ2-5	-	CAWSVSLAGAETQYF	TGTGCCTGGAGTGTATCTCTAGCGGGAGCGGAGACCCAGTACTTC
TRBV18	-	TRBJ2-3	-	CASSPLGTSDTQYF	TGTGCCAGCTCACCCTTAGGGACATCGGATACGCAGTATTTT
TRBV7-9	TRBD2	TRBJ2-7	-	CASSLGATSGRTEQYF	TGTGCCAGCAGCTTAGGAGCGACTAGCGGGAGAACCGAGCAGTACTTC
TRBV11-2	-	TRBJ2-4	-	CASSLVDAKNIQYF	TGTGCCAGCAGCTTAGTGGACGCCAAAAACATTCAGTACTTC
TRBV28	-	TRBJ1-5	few	CASSTNQPQHF	TGTGCCAGCAGCACGAATCAGCCCCAGCATTTT
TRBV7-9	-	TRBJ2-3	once	CASSLRRLSQPTDTQYF	TGTGCCAGCAGCTTAAGGAGACTAAGCCAACCCACAGATACGCAGTATTTT
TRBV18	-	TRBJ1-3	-	CASSPGGENTIYF	TGTGCCAGCTCACCTGGGGGCGAAAACACCATATATTTT
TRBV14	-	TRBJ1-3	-	CASSQFRANTIYF	TGTGCCAGCAGCCAATTCAGGGCCAACACCATATATTTT
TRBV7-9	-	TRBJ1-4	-	CASSSAGQGRLFF	TGTGCCAGCAGCTCGGCGGGTCAGGGACGACTGTTTTTT
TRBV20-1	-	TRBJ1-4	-	CSAEEDEKLFF	TGCAGTGCGGAGGAAGATGAAAAACTGTTTTTT
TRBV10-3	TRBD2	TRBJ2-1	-	CAITISGRGNEQFF	TGTGCCATCACTATTAGCGGGAGGGGCAATGAGCAGTTCTTC
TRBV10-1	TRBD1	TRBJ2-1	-	CASSPDRGNLATYNEQFF	TGCGCCAGCAGCCCGGACAGGGGGAATTTAGCTACCTACAATGAGCAGTTCTTC
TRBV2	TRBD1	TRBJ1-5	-	CASRDKTGAISNQPQHF	TGTGCCAGCAGAGATAAGACAGGGGCGATTAGCAATCAGCCCCAGCATTTT
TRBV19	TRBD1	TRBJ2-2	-	CASSTPGQGNTGELFF	TGTGCCAGTAGTACGCCGGGACAGGGAAACACCGGGGAGCTGTTTTTT
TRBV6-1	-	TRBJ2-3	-	CASTRAGGTDTQYF	TGTGCCAGCACCCGGGCTGGGGGCACAGATACGCAGTATTTT
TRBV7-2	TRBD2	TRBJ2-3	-	CASSPTSGGDTQYF	TGTGCCAGCAGCCCGACTAGCGGGGGCGATACGCAGTATTTT
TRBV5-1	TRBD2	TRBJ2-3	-	CASNTAGDTDTQYF	TGCGCCAGCAACACAGCGGGGGACACAGATACGCAGTATTTT
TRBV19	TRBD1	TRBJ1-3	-	CASSIRQGAPGNTIYF	TGTGCCAGTAGTATTCGACAGGGGGCCCCTGGAAACACCATATATTTT
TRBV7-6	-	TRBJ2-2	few	CASSFGRDTGELFF	TGTGCCAGCAGCTTCGGCAGGGACACCGGGGAGCTGTTTTTT
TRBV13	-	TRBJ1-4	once	CASSSPAGKLFF	TGTGCCAGCAGCTCCCCGGCCGGCAAACTGTTTTTT
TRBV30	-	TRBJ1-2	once	CAWMQDNYGYTF	TGTGCCTGGATGCAGGATAACTATGGCTACACCTTC
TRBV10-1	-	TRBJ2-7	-	CASSEGGADEQYF	TGCGCCAGCAGTGAGGGGGGGGCGGACGAGCAGTACTTC
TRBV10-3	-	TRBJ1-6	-	CAIRQGSGGDSPLHF	TGTGCCATCAGGCAGGGAAGTGGGGGCGATTCACCCCTCCACTTT
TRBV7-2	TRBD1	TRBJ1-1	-	CASRWDRGEAFF	TGTGCCAGCAGGTGGGACAGGGGGGAAGCTTTCTTT
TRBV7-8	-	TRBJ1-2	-	CASGQPLYYGYTF	TGTGCCAGCGGGCAGCCTCTTTACTATGGCTACACCTTC
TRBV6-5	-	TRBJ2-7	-	CASSYDGYEQYF	TGTGCCAGCAGTTACGATGGCTACGAGCAGTACTTC
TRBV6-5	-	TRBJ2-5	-	CASSSAGRLQETQYF	TGTGCCAGCAGTTCAGCAGGACGCTTACAAGAGACCCAGTACTTC
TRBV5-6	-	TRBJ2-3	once	CASSLILGTDTQYF	TGTGCCAGCAGTCTTATACTCGGCACAGATACGCAGTATTTT
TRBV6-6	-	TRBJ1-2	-	CASGREDYGYTF	TGTGCCAGCGGCAGGGAGGACTATGGCTACACCTTC
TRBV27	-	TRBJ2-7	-	CASSLKAGGMYVQYF	TGTGCCAGCAGTTTAAAGGCAGGAGGGATGTACGTGCAGTACTTC
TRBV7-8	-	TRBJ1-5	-	CASSLAGGWKPQHF	TGTGCCAGCAGCTTAGCAGGGGGGTGGAAGCCCCAGCATTTT
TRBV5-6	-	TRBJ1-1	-	CASSLDAVTEAFF	TGTGCCAGCAGCTTGGATGCCGTGACTGAAGCTTTCTTT
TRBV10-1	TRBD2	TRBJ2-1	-	CASSESGLAGNNNEQFF	TGCGCCAGCAGTGAGTCGGGACTAGCGGGAAATAACAATGAGCAGTTCTTC
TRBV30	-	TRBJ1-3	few	CAWSVHPSGNTIYF	TGTGCCTGGAGTGTACATCCCTCTGGAAACACCATATATTTT
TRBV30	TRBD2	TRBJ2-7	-	CAWSPRGGEQYF	TGTGCCTGGAGCCCCCGGGGGGGCGAGCAGTACTTC
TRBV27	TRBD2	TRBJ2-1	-	CASSPAGTKDNEQFF	TGTGCCAGCAGTCCCGCTGGGACTAAAGACAATGAGCAGTTCTTC
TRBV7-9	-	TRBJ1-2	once	CASSSTLQDYLGYTF	TGTGCCAGCAGCTCCACCCTACAGGACTATCTTGGCTACACCTTC
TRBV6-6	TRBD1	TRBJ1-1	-	CASSGTGQGTEAFF	TGTGCCAGCAGTGGGACAGGCCAAGGGACTGAAGCTTTCTTT
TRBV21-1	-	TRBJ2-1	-	CASSNRWWGDNEQFF	TGTGCCAGCAGCAACCGGTGGTGGGGGGACAATGAGCAGTTCTTC
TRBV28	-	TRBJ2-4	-	CASRSTAGPTAKNIQYF	TGTGCCAGCAGATCTACCGCCGGACCGACGGCCAAAAACATTCAGTACTTC
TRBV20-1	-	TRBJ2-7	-	CSARAAYEQYF	TGCAGTGCTAGGGCTGCATACGAGCAGTACTTC
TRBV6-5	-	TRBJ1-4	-	CASSYGVVEKEKLFF	TGTGCCAGCAGTTACGGGGTGGTCGAGAAGGAAAAACTGTTTTTT
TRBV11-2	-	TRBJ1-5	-	CASSLERNQPQHF	TGTGCCAGCAGCTTAGAACGGAATCAGCCCCAGCATTTT
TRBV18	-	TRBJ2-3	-	CASSPGHSDTQYF	TGTGCCAGCTCACCAGGACATTCAGATACGCAGTATTTT
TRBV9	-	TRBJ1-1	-	CASSGRGSMNTEAFF	TGTGCCAGCAGCGGCAGGGGTAGTATGAACACTGAAGCTTTCTTT
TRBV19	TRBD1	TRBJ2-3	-	CASKGQGVIADTQYF	TGTGCCAGTAAGGGACAGGGGGTCATCGCAGATACGCAGTATTTT
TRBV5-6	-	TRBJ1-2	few	CASSLVAGYGYTF	TGTGCCAGCAGCTTGGTGGCAGGGTATGGCTACACCTTC
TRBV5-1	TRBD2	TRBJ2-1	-	CASSFSSGSDSNEQFF	TGCGCCAGCAGCTTCTCTAGCGGGAGCGATAGCAATGAGCAGTTCTTC
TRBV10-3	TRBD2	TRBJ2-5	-	CAISDWLAGQETQYF	TGTGCCATCAGTGATTGGCTAGCGGGACAAGAGACCCAGTACTTC
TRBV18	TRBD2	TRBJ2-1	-	CASSPLPSGRGNEQFF	TGTGCCAGCTCACCACTTCCTAGCGGGAGGGGCAATGAGCAGTTCTTC
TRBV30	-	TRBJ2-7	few	CAWTSSPGTYEQYF	TGTGCCTGGACCTCAAGCCCCGGCACCTACGAGCAGTACTTC
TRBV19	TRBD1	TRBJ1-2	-	CASSKGQADAYTF	TGTGCCAGTAGTAAGGGACAGGCAGATGCCTACACCTTC
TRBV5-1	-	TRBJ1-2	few	CASSLNRDGYTF	TGCGCCAGCAGCTTAAATAGGGATGGCTACACCTTC